What follows are 7 T cell receptor beta chains derived from one specimen sequenced in a study of blood T cells in healthy people across ages. Alongside a J-beta primer mix, a sample-barcoded 5' primer served in a second PCR lasting about 6 to 12 cycles. TCRdb analysed the 5' RACE reads with MiXCR anew, one entry per CDR3 protein. Among approximately 780,000 distinct CDR3 sequences listed, roughly 25% were seen once. Another study also made use of these data, one on T cells of mothers and their children.

The sample comprised blood. Source of these receptors: a boy aged 5-17 years in good health.

The chain employs TRBV12-3 or TRBV12-4 and TRBJ2-5; TRBD1 agrees at 9 bases. Matching the DNA end better, TRBJ2-7 makes the J call doubtful. The length of the CDR3 is 14 residues. Here the CDR3 DNA reads TGTGCCAGCAGTTTCCGGACAGGGGTCTACGAGCAGTACTTC. Protein sequence: CASSFRTGVYEQYF.

This chain joins TRBV7-2 and TRBJ2-3; unclear D gene. V was trimmed by 2 bases and J by 2 bases, leaving 11 bases between them. The CDR3 consists of 15 residues. Germline V gene sequence: CDR1 SGHTA, CDR2 FQGNSA. CDR3 bases: TGTGCCAGCAGCTTATCTGCGATCAACACAGATACGCAGTATTTT. This codes for CASSLSAINTDTQYF.

This rearrangement joins TRBV12-3 or TRBV12-4 to TRBJ2-2, with 10 bases aligning to TRBD1. The CDR3 has 15 amino acids. The V segment lost 3 bases and the J segment 6 bases; nucleotides outside the gene matches: 4. The CDR3 region is CASSFTGTGAGELFF. The CDR3 DNA reads TGTGCCAGCAGTTTCACTGGGACAGGGGCCGGGGAGCTGTTTTTT.

This clonotype has only a few counts. V is TRBV2 and J is TRBJ2-1, with TRBD1 matching over 9 bases. The V and J ends lost 7 bases and 7 bases, in that order; junction bases with no gene match: 5. This CDR3 has 13 amino acids. Germline V gene data show CDR1 as SNHLY and CDR2 as FYNNEI. CDR3 amino acids: CASTTDRGNEQFF. In DNA, the CDR3 is TGTGCCAGCACCACAGACAGGGGGAATGAGCAGTTCTTC.

The chain links TRBV13 to TRBJ1-1, with a tentative D call TRBD1 (5 bases). Germline CDR1 is PRHDT and CDR2 is FYEKMQ (reference sequence). The CDR3 length is 16 residues. Trimming took 1 base from V and 1 from J, leaving 13 bases between them. CDR3 sequence: CASSLVGGLGNTEAFF. The CDR3 coding sequence is TGTGCCAGCAGCTTAGTGGGGGGTCTAGGGAACACTGAAGCTTTCTTT.

This clonotype was observed many times. The chain combines TRBV12-3 or TRBV12-4 with TRBJ2-1, with D uncertain. The CDR3 contains 15 residues. V was shortened by 6 bases and J by 0 bases, with 12 bases between the two germline ends. CDR3 protein: CASSPPWGSYNEQFF. The CDR3 DNA sequence: TGTGCCAGCAGCCCCCCCTGGGGCTCCTACAATGAGCAGTTCTTC.

This clonotype was detected a few times. The V gene is TRBV6-5, the J gene TRBJ2-5; no definite D call. Trimming shortened V by 5 bases and J by 4 bases, and 14 bases separated the two germline ends. The V gene's germline CDR1 is MNHEY and CDR2 SVGAGI. The CDR3 extends over 14 amino acids. The CDR3 reads CASSDYNRGETQYF. CDR3 in DNA: TGTGCCAGCAGTGATTATAACCGAGGAGAGACCCAGTACTTC.